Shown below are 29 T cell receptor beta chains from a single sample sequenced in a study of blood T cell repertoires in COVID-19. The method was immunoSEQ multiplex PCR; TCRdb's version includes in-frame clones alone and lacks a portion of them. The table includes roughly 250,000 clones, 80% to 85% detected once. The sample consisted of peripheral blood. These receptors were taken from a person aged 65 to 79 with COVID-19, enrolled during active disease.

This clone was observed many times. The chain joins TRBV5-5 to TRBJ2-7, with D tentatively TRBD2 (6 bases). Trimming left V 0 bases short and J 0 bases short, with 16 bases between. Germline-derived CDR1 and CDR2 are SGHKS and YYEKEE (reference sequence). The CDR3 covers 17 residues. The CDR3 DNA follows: TGTGCCAGCAGCTTGGCCCTAGGTCTAGCGTTCTCCTACGAGCAGTACTTC. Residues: CASSLALGLAFSYEQYF.

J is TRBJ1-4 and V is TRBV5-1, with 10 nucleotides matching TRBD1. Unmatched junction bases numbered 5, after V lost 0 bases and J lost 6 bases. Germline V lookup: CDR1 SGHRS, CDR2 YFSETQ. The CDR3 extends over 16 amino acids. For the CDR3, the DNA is TGCGCCAGCAGCTTGGAAGCGACAGGGGGCGATGAAAAACTGTTTTTT. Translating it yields CASSLEATGGDEKLFF.

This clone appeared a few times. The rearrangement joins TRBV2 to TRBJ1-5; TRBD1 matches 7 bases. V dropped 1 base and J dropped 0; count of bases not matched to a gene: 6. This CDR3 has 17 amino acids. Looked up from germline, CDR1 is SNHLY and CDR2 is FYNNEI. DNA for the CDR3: TGTGCCAGCAGTGAAGGCAGGGGGTTGATTAGCAATCAGCCCCAGCATTTT. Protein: CASSEGRGLISNQPQHF.

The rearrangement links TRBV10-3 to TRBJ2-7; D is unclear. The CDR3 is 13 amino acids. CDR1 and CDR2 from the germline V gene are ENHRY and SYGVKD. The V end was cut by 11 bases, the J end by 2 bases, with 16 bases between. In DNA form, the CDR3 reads TGTGCCGCACATAACGACAAAGCCTACGAGCAGTACTTC. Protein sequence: CAAHNDKAYEQYF.

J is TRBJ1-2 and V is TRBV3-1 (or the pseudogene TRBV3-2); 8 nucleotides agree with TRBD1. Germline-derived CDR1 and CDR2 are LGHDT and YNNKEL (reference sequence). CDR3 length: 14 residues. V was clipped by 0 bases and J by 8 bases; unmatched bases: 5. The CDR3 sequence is CASSQDDRGGGYTF. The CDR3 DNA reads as TGTGCCAGCAGCCAAGATGACAGGGGAGGAGGCTACACCTTC.

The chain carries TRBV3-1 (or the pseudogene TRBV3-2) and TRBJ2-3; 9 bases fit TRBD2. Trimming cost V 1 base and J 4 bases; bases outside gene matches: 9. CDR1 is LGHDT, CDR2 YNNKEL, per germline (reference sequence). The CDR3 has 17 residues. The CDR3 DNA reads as TGTGCCAGCAGCCAAGGACCTAGCGGGGCTGGCTCAGATACGCAGTATTTT. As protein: CASSQGPSGAGSDTQYF.

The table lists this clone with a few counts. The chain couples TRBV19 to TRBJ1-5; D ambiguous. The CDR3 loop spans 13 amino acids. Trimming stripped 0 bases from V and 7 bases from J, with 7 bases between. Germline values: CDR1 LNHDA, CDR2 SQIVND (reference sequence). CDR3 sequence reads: CASSIEAQQPQHF. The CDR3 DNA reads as TGTGCCAGTAGTATAGAAGCCCAACAGCCCCAGCATTTT.

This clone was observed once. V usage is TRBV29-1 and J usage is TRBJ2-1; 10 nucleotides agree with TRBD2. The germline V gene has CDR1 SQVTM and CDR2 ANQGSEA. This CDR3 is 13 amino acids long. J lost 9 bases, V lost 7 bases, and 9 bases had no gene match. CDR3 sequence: CSALAGGRGEQFF. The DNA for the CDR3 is TGCAGCGCGTTAGCGGGAGGCAGGGGTGAGCAGTTCTTC.

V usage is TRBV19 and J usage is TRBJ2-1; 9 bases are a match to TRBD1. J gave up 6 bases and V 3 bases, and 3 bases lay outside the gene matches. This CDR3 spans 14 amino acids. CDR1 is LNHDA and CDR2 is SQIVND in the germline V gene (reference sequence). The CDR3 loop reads CASSIWTGVNEQFF. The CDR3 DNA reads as TGTGCCAGTAGTATCTGGACAGGGGTCAATGAGCAGTTCTTC.

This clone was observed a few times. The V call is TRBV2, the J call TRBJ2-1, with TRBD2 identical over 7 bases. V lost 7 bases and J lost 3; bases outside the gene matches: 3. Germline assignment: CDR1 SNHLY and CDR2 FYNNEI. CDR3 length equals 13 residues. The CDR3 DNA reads TGTGCCAGCAACGAGCGGGACTACAATGAGCAGTTCTTC. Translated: CASNERDYNEQFF.

The CDR3: CASSISSSYNNEQFF. The DNA for the CDR3 is TGTGCCAGCAGTATAAGCTCCTCCTATAACAATGAGCAGTTCTTC. V usage is TRBV6-4 and J usage is TRBJ2-1; D ambiguous. The CDR3 spans 15 residues. The V and J ends lost 5 bases and 5 bases respectively, with 16 bases between them. The germline CDR1 and CDR2 sequences are MRHNA and SNTAGT.

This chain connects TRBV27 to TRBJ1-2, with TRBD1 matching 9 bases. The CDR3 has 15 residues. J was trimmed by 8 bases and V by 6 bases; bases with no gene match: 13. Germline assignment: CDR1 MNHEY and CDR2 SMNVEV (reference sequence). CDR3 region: CASRMGGQGIVGYTF. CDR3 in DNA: TGTGCCAGCAGAATGGGGGGACAGGGAATTGTGGGCTACACCTTC.

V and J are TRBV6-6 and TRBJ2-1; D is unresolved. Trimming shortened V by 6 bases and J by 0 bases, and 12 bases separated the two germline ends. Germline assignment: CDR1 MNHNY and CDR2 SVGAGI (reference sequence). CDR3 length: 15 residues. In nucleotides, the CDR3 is TGTGCCAGCAGCCCAGCGCGTGGCTCCTACAATGAGCAGTTCTTC. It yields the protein CASSPARGSYNEQFF.

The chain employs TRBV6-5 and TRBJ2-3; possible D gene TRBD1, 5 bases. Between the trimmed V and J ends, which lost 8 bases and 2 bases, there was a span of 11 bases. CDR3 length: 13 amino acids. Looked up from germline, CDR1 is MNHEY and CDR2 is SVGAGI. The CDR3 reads CASGAVTTDTQYF. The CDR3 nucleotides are TGTGCCAGCGGGGCAGTGACCACAGATACGCAGTATTTT.

CDR3 DNA: TGTGCCAGCGTAAGAGCCGGGGGTGGAAACACCATATATTTT. This sequence encodes CASVRAGGGNTIYF. This chain links TRBV28 with TRBJ1-3; D is possibly TRBD1 (5 bases). Trimming cost V 8 bases and J 3 bases, with 14 bases left between them. The CDR3 is 14 amino acids. Germline lookup yields CDR1 MDHEN and CDR2 SYDVKM.

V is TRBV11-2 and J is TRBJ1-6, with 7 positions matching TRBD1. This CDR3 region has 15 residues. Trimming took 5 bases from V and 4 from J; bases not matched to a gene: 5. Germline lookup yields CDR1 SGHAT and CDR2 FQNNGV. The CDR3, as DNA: TGTGCCAGCAGCAGTGACAGGGCTTATAATTCACCCCTCCACTTT. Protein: CASSSDRAYNSPLHF.

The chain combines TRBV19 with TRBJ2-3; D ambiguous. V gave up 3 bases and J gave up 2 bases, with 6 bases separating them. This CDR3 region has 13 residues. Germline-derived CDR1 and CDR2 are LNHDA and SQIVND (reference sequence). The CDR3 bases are TGTGCCAGTAGTATGAGGCTCACAGATACGCAGTATTTT. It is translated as CASSMRLTDTQYF.

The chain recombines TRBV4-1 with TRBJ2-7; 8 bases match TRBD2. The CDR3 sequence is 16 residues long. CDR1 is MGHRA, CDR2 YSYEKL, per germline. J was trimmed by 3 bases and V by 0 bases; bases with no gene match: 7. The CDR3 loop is CASSQDSEGLVYEQYF. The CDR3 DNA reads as TGCGCCAGCAGCCAAGATTCTGAGGGACTAGTCTACGAGCAGTACTTC.

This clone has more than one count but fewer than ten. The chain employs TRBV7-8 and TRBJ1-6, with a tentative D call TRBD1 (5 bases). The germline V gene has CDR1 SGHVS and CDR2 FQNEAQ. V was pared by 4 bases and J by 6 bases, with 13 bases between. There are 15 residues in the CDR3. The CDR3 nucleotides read TGTGCCAGCAGCTCACAGGCTTTTGGTAATTCACCCCTCCACTTT. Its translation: CASSSQAFGNSPLHF.

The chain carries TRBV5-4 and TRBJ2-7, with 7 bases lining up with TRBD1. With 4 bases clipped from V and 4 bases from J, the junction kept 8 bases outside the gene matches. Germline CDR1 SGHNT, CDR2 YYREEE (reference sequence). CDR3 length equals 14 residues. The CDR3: CASSVGQSPYEQYF. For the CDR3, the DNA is TGTGCCAGCAGCGTGGGACAGTCGCCTTACGAGCAGTACTTC.

CDR3 sequence reads: CASSSQTGGRTEAFF. CDR3 DNA: TGTGCCAGCAGTTCCCAGACAGGGGGAAGGACTGAAGCTTTCTTT. V and J are TRBV6-5 and TRBJ1-1; TRBD1 agrees at 9 bases. Unmatched junction bases numbered 8, after V lost 4 bases and J lost 5 bases. The germline V gene encodes CDR1 MNHEY and CDR2 SVGAGI. This CDR3 is built from 15 residues.

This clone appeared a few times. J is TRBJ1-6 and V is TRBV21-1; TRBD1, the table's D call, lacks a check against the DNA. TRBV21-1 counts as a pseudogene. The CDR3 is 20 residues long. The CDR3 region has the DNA TGTGCCAGCAGCAATTACGTCCTCTGGTTTGGCCCCTCCTATAATTCACCCCTCCACTTT. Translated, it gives CASSNYVLWFGPSYNSPLHF.

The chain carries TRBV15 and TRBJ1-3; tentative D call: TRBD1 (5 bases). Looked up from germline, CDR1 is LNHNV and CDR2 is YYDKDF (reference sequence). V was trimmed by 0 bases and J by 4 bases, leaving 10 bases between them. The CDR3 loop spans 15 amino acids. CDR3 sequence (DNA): TGTGCCACCAGCAGAGAAAGGGGATCCGGAAACACCATATATTTT. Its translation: CATSRERGSGNTIYF. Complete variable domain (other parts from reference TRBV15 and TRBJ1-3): DAMVIQNPRYQVTQFGKPVTLSCSQTLNHNVMYWYQQKSSQAPKLLFHYYDKDFNNEADTPDNFQSRRPNTSFCFLDIRSPGLGDTAMYLCATSRERGSGNTIYFGEGSWLTVV.

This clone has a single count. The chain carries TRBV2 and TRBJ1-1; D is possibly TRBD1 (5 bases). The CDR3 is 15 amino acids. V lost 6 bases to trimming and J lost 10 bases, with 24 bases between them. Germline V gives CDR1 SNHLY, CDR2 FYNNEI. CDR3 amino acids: CASRPRQTQRGAAFF. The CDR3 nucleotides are TGTGCCAGCAGACCGAGACAGACCCAGCGGGGCGCAGCTTTCTTT. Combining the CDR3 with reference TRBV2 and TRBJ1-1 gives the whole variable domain EPEVTQTPSHQVTQMGQEVILRCVPISNHLYFYWYRQILGQKVEFLVSFYNNEISEKSEIFDDQFSVERPDGSNFTLKIRSTKLEDSAMYFCASRPRQTQRGAAFFGQGTRLTVV.

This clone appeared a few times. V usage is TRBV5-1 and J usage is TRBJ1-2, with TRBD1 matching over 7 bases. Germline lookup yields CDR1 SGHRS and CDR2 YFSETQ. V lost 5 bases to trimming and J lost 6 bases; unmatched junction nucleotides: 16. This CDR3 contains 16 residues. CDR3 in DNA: TGCGCCAGCAGGTCCGGGACCAGGGGGGAGAGGGATGGCTACACCTTC. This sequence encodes CASRSGTRGERDGYTF.

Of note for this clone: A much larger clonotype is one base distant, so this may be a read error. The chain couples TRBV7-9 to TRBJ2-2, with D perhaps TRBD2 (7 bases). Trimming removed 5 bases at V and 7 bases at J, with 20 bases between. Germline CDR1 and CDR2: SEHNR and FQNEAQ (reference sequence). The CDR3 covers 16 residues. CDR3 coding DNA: TGTGCCAGCAGCCATGGGGGGGCACTCCGGGTCGGGGAGCTGTTTTTT. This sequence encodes CASSHGGALRVGELFF.

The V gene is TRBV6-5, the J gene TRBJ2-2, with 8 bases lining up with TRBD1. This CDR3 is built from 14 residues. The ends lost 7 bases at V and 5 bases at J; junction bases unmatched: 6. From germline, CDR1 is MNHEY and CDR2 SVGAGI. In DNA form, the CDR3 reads TGTGCCAGCACCCGGGACAGGTCTACCGGGGAGCTGTTTTTT. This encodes CASTRDRSTGELFF.

Here the CDR3 DNA reads TGTGCCAGCCGGTTGGAGGGATCCGTCGACTATGGCTACACCTTC. Its protein product is CASRLEGSVDYGYTF. J is TRBJ1-2 and V is TRBV2, with D uncertain. Deletions cut 8 bases from V and 3 bases from J, with 19 bases between. Germline V lookup: CDR1 SNHLY, CDR2 FYNNEI. The CDR3 is made up of 15 amino acids. Drawing the rest from reference TRBV2 and TRBJ1-2, the complete variable domain is EPEVTQTPSHQVTQMGQEVILRCVPISNHLYFYWYRQILGQKVEFLVSFYNNEISEKSEIFDDQFSVERPDGSNFTLKIRSTKLEDSAMYFCASRLEGSVDYGYTFGSGTRLTVV.

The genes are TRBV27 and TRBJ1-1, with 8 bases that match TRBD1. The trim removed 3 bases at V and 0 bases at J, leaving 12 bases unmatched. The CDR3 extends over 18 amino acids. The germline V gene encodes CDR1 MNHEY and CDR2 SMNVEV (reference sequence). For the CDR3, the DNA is TGTGCCAGCAGTTTCGGGCCGGGACAGGCCGCCCTGAACACTGAAGCTTTCTTT. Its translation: CASSFGPGQAALNTEAFF.